The 19 T cell receptor beta chains below all came from one sample that was sequenced in a study of spatial heterogeneity in lung cancer. Documented time point: blood at routine non-recurrence follow-up after resection. TCRdb passed the 5' RACE reads through MiXCR, listing each CDR3 protein once. The sample lists 55,000 to 75,000 distinct CDR3 sequences; roughly 9% were seen once. Sequenced material: PBMCs, taken at follow-up. These receptors all come from a female donor with early-stage non-small cell lung cancer.

A few counts support this clonotype. This chain links TRBV2 with TRBJ2-1, with 9 bases fitting TRBD1. Per germline, CDR1 SNHLY and CDR2 FYNNEI. With V trimmed by 10 bases and J by 5 bases, 9 bases remained unmatched. CDR3 length equals 14 residues. CDR3 bases: TGTGCCAACCCCGGGACAGGGAAGAACAATGAGCAGTTCTTC. Translation gives CANPGTGKNNEQFF.

This clonotype came up a few times. V is TRBV5-6 and J is TRBJ2-1; D is perhaps TRBD1 (5 bases). V gave up 4 bases and J gave up 12 bases, with 14 bases separating them. Germline V gene sequence: CDR1 SGHDT, CDR2 YYEEEE. The CDR3 has 12 residues. The CDR3 is CASSPDTLGQFF. The DNA for the CDR3 is TGTGCCAGCAGCCCGGACACGCTGGGGCAGTTCTTC.

This clonotype has ten or more counts. The chain links TRBV20-1 to TRBJ2-3; TRBD2 aligns across 8 bases. Per germline, CDR1 DFQATT and CDR2 SNEGSKA (reference sequence). The CDR3 has 14 amino acids. Trimming took 3 bases from V and 3 from J; bases not matched to a gene: 5. The CDR3 protein is CSARSGRLTDTQYF. Written as DNA, the CDR3 is TGCAGTGCTAGGAGCGGGAGATTAACAGATACGCAGTATTTT.

This clonotype was counted at least ten times. The V call is TRBV6-6, the J call TRBJ1-4; TRBD1 matches 9 bases. The CDR3 extends over 15 amino acids. V lost 6 bases and J lost 10; bases outside the gene matches: 12. CDR1 is MNHNY and CDR2 is SVGAGI in the germline V gene (reference sequence). The CDR3 here is CASSTDRGTWGKLFF. Written as DNA, the CDR3 is TGTGCCAGCAGCACAGACAGGGGGACCTGGGGAAAACTGTTTTTT.

This clonotype came up many times. This sequence joins TRBV10-3 and TRBJ2-7; 7 bases agree with TRBD2. The V gene end was trimmed by 10 bases and the J gene end by 5 bases; junction bases not matched to a gene: 11. CDR3 size: 13 residues. Germline V gives CDR1 ENHRY, CDR2 SYGVKD. CDR3 DNA: TGTGCCAGCTGGGAGAGCGGGACTCACGAGCAGTACTTC. Protein sequence: CASWESGTHEQYF.

This clonotype was seen more than once but under ten times. This chain connects TRBV15 to TRBJ1-2, with a tentative D call TRBD1 (6 bases). Germline CDR1 and CDR2: LNHNV and YYDKDF (reference sequence). V was shortened by 0 bases and J by 7 bases, with 12 bases between the two germline ends. This CDR3 has 14 residues. CDR3 nucleotide sequence: TGTGCCACCAGCAGAGATGGACAGTTCCTTGGCTACACCTTC. Protein: CATSRDGQFLGYTF.

The chain is built from TRBV9 and TRBJ2-5, with D tentatively TRBD1 (7 bases). Germline V gene data show CDR1 as SGDLS and CDR2 as YYNGEE. Trimming took 0 bases from V and 2 from J, leaving 8 bases between them. CDR3 size: 14 residues. CDR3 nucleotides: TGTGCCAGCAGCGTAGCAGGGGGGCAAGAGACCCAGTACTTC. Residues: CASSVAGGQETQYF.

This clonotype was seen repeatedly, ten times or more. The V call is TRBV27, the J call TRBJ2-6; 8 positions agree with TRBD1. Germline loops: CDR1 MNHEY, CDR2 SMNVEV (reference sequence). Trimming removed 5 bases from V and 4 bases from J; junction bases left unmatched: 10. CDR3 size: 17 residues. For the CDR3, the DNA is TGTGCCAGCAGTCGCGGACAGGGAACATGGGGGGCCAACGTCCTGACTTTC. Translating it yields CASSRGQGTWGANVLTF.

This clonotype was observed at least ten times. The chain employs TRBV3-1 and TRBJ2-1; 13 bases are a match to TRBD2. V shed 3 bases and J 8 bases; nucleotides not matched to a gene: 4. This CDR3 contains 15 residues. The germline CDR1 and CDR2 sequences are LGHDT and YNNKEL (reference sequence). The CDR3 DNA reads as TGTGCCAGCAGCCACGAAGGACTAGCGGGAGATGAGCAGTTCTTC. Its protein product is CASSHEGLAGDEQFF.

This clonotype appeared many times. This CDR3 is CASSLTGPRDEQFF. CDR3 sequence (DNA): TGCGCCAGCAGCTTAACGGGCCCTAGAGATGAGCAGTTCTTC. This chain uses TRBV5-1 with TRBJ2-1; D is unclear. Germline lookup yields CDR1 SGHRS and CDR2 YFSETQ. The V end was cut by 2 bases, the J end by 8 bases, with 14 bases between. This CDR3 has 14 residues.

The chain combines TRBV3-1 with TRBJ2-5; maybe TRBD2 (6 bases). V was clipped by 2 bases and J by 5 bases, with 15 bases between them. CDR3 length: 15 residues. Germline-derived CDR1 and CDR2 are LGHDT and YNNKEL (reference sequence). CDR3 coding DNA: TGTGCCAGCAGCCAAATAACCGGGAGCGGGGAGACCCAGTACTTC. Residues: CASSQITGSGETQYF.

This clonotype has ten or more counts. The chain employs TRBV10-3 and TRBJ2-1; 10 bases match TRBD2. Germline V lookup: CDR1 ENHRY, CDR2 SYGVKD. There are 15 residues in the CDR3. The J segment lost 0 bases and the V segment lost 7 bases, leaving 3 bases of the junction unmatched. Here the CDR3 reads CAIMSSGSSYNEQFF. In nucleotides, the CDR3 is TGTGCCATCATGTCTAGCGGGAGCTCCTACAATGAGCAGTTCTTC.

This clonotype occurred a few times. The chain carries TRBV23-1 and TRBJ2-2; TRBD1 matches at 9 bases. TRBV23-1 qualifies as an ORF whose function is uncertain. This CDR3 spans 13 amino acids. The V and J ends lost 9 bases and 5 bases, in that order; junction bases with no gene match: 4. The CDR3 loop is CARTGGRTGELFF. DNA for the CDR3: TGCGCCAGAACAGGGGGCCGGACCGGGGAGCTGTTTTTT.

This clonotype was found many times. The V call is TRBV4-1, the J call TRBJ2-7; 16 positions agree with TRBD2. The ends lost 4 bases at V and 1 base at J; junction bases unmatched: 10. The germline V gene encodes CDR1 MGHRA and CDR2 YSYEKL. This CDR3 is 19 amino acids long. The CDR3 nucleotides are TGCGCCAGCAGCCCATCGGGACTAGCGGGAGGGACAAGGTCCTACGAGCAGTACTTC. It translates to CASSPSGLAGGTRSYEQYF.

The chain combines TRBV19 with TRBJ2-7; 7 bases fit TRBD1. Germline V gives CDR1 LNHDA, CDR2 SQIVND (reference sequence). V was clipped by 5 bases and J by 5 bases; unmatched bases: 12. The CDR3 sequence is 15 residues long. In DNA form, the CDR3 reads TGTGCCAGTAGTCCAACAGGGGAACTTGGAGACGAGCAGTACTTC. Its protein is CASSPTGELGDEQYF. The complete variable domain, with remaining parts taken from reference TRBV19 and TRBJ2-7, reads DGGITQSPKYLFRKEGQNVTLSCEQNLNHDAMYWYRQDPGQGLRLIYYSQIVNDFQKGDIAEGYSVSREKKESFPLTVTSAQKNPTAFYLCASSPTGELGDEQYFGPGTRLTVT.

This clonotype was seen at least ten times. The chain recombines TRBV18 with TRBJ1-5; the D is unclear. With 2 bases removed from V and 0 bases from J, the gap between germline ends came to 5 bases. The CDR3 loop spans 14 amino acids. CDR1 KGHSH and CDR2 LQKENI come from the germline V gene. The CDR3 here is CASSPSDSNQPQHF. Here the CDR3 DNA reads TGTGCCAGCTCACCATCAGATAGCAATCAGCCCCAGCATTTT.

This clonotype was recorded many times. This chain connects TRBV11-2 to TRBJ2-2; D is perhaps TRBD2 (5 bases). The CDR3 covers 14 residues. In germline, CDR1 is SGHAT, CDR2 FQNNGV. V dropped 5 bases and J dropped 1 base, with 8 bases sitting between them. The CDR3: CASSRRGNTGELFF. As DNA, the CDR3 is TGTGCCAGCAGCCGACGGGGGAACACCGGGGAGCTGTTTTTT.

In its sample, this clonotype was seen once. The chain combines TRBV6-1 with TRBJ1-1; D ambiguous. Germline V lookup: CDR1 MNHNS, CDR2 SASEGT. The V end was cut by 8 bases, the J end by 1 base, with 11 bases between. There are 13 residues in the CDR3. In DNA form, the CDR3 reads TGTGCCAGCGATACAGACAAGAACACTGAAGCTTTCTTT. Its translation is CASDTDKNTEAFF.

This clonotype has just a few counts. The rearrangement uses TRBV9 and TRBJ2-1; 8 bases agree with TRBD2. The V gene's germline CDR1 is SGDLS and CDR2 YYNGEE. V lost 1 base and J lost 6; bases outside the gene matches: 3. This CDR3 has 14 amino acids. CDR3 loop: CASSVSGSFNEQFF. DNA for the CDR3: TGTGCCAGCAGCGTAAGCGGGAGCTTCAATGAGCAGTTCTTC.